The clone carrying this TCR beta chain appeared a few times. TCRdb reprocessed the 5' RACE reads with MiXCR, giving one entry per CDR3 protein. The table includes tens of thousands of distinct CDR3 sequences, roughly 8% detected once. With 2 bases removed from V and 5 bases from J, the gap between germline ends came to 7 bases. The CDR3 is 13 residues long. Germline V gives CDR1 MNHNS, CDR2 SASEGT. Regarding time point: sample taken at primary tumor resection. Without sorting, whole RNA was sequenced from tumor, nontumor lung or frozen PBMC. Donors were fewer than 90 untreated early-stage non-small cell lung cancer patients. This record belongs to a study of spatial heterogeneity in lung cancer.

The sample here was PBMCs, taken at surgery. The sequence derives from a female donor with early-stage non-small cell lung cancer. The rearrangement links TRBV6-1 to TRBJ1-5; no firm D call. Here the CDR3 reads CASSEHDDQPQHF. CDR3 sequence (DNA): TGTGCCAGCAGTGAACATGACGATCAGCCCCAGCATTTT.